Listed below are T cell receptor beta chains from one sample, sequenced in a study of regulatory T cells in long-lasting Graves disease. In TCRdb, the multiplex PCR reads were re-called with MiXCR into one record per CDR3 protein. Among fewer than 600,000 distinct CDR3 sequences listed, under 25% were seen once. The sequencing used peripheral blood mononuclear cells (PBMCs), collected when the disease was refractory, from a patient treated with antithyroid drugs. All receptors derive from a female donor with Graves disease. CDR3s include the opening cysteine and the closing phenylalanine or tryptophan. D genes are given only for firm matches. For some rows the clone size is stated as once, few or many, or as a class when expanded; others skip it.

TRBJ1-5	TRBV6-5	.	many	16	TGTGCCAGCAGTTACTCGGGCGGGGGCGAAGGTCAGCCCCAGCATTTT	CASSYSGGGEGQPQHF
TRBJ1-2	TRBV7-2	.	many	16	TGTGCCAGCAGCTTACAGGGTTCTACGTCTAACTATGGCTACACCTTC	CASSLQGSTSNYGYTF
TRBJ1-5	TRBV19	TRBD1	many	16	TGTGCCAGTAGTTTCGCCGGGACAGGGGTTGGCCAGCCCCAGCATTTT	CASSFAGTGVGQPQHF
TRBJ2-2	TRBV19	.	.	17	TGTGCCAGTAGTAACCCTCTTGGGACAACCCTCGGCGGGGAGCTGTTTTTT	CASSNPLGTTLGGELFF
TRBJ2-3	TRBV9	.	.	14	TGTGCCAGCAGCGTAAAGTGGACGACAGATACGCAGTATTTT	CASSVKWTTDTQYF
TRBJ1-4	TRBV2	.	many	12	TGTGCCAGCCGGGCCTTGGATGAAAAACTGTTTTTT	CASRALDEKLFF
TRBJ2-7	TRBV6-1	.	.	15	TGTGCCAGCAGCTCTTCTAGCGCGAGCTCCTACGAGCAGTACTTC	CASSSSSASSYEQYF
TRBJ2-5	TRBV6-5	.	many	13	TGTGCCAGCAGTTACAACAGGGACGGGACCCAGTACTTC	CASSYNRDGTQYF
TRBJ2-3	TRBV2	TRBD2	few	17	TGTGCCAGCAGTGAAAGGTGGAGCGGGGCTAGCACAGATACGCAGTATTTT	CASSERWSGASTDTQYF
TRBJ1-6	TRBV28	TRBD1	many	16	TGTGCCAGCAGCCTGGACAGGAGCTCCTATAATTCACCCCTCCACTTT	CASSLDRSSYNSPLHF
TRBJ2-5	TRBV5-1	.	.	12	TGCGCCAGCAGGTGGTCGCAAGAGACCCAGTACTTC	CASRWSQETQYF
TRBJ1-4	TRBV7-8	.	few	13	TGTGCCAGCAGGAGGGGAAATAATGAAAAACTGTTTTTT	CASRRGNNEKLFF
TRBJ1-1	TRBV10-3	.	.	16	TGTGCCATCAGTGAGTCGGGTCGCAGGGGGAACACTGAAGCTTTCTTT	CAISESGRRGNTEAFF
TRBJ1-1	TRBV11-3	.	many	14	TGTGCCAGCAGCTTAGTTGGCACCGGCACTGAAGCTTTCTTT	CASSLVGTGTEAFF
TRBJ1-1	TRBV6-2/TRBV6-3	.	many	12	TGTGCCAGCAGTTTCAGGAACACTTGGGCTTTCTTT	CASSFRNTWAFF
TRBJ1-4	TRBV7-3	.	.	11	TGTGCCAGCAGAATACCGGGACACCTGTTTTTT	CASRIPGHLFF
TRBJ1-4	TRBV20-1	.	.	17	TGCAGTGCTACCGGGCCGGCGGGGGCAGCAACTAATGAAAAACTGTTTTTT	CSATGPAGAATNEKLFF
TRBJ2-1	TRBV20-1	.	few	14	TGCAGTGCCCCTCATAGTGGGGGAGGCAATGAGCAGTTCTTC	CSAPHSGGGNEQFF
TRBJ2-5	TRBV12-3/TRBV12-4	TRBD2	many	14	TGTGCCACCAATATGGGGACTAGCCTCGAGACCCAGTACTTC	CATNMGTSLETQYF
TRBJ2-5	TRBV27	.	.	15	TGTGCCAGCAGTTTATTGGGGGACGGCCAAGAGACCCAGTACTTC	CASSLLGDGQETQYF
TRBJ2-7	TRBV28	TRBD1	many	16	TGTGCCAGCAGTTTTTTCCGGGACAGGGTCTCGTACGAGCAGTACTTC	CASSFFRDRVSYEQYF
TRBJ2-1	TRBV7-2	.	few	13	TGTGCCAGCAGCTTAAGCTCCTACAATGAGCAGTTCTTC	CASSLSSYNEQFF
TRBJ2-7	TRBV18	TRBD1	once	14	TGTGCCAGCTCTCACGACAGGGCTTCCTACGAGCAGTACTTC	CASSHDRASYEQYF
TRBJ2-2	TRBV13	TRBD1	.	19	TGTGCCAGCAGCTTGAGACAGGGCATATTTTTCGCGAACACCGGGGAGCTGTTTTTT	CASSLRQGIFFANTGELFF
TRBJ1-2	TRBV29-1	.	many	12	TGCAGCGTTGAATCAGGGAACTATGGCTACACCTTC	CSVESGNYGYTF
TRBJ1-5	TRBV12-3/TRBV12-4	.	many	12	TGTGCCAGCAGCCAGAGGGGAGAGCCCCAGCATTTT	CASSQRGEPQHF
TRBJ2-7	TRBV4-3	.	few	14	TGCGCCAGCAGCCAAGATGGGTCCTCCTACGAGCAGTACTTC	CASSQDGSSYEQYF
TRBJ1-2	TRBV2	TRBD1	many	13	TGTGCCAGCAGTGAGGGAGGGGGCATGAGCTACACCTTC	CASSEGGGMSYTF
TRBJ2-5	TRBV12-5	.	many	12	TGTGCTAGTGGTTTAGATCAGGGGACCCAGTACTTC	CASGLDQGTQYF
TRBJ2-2	TRBV4-3	.	.	15	TGCGCCAGCAGCCAAGATCTCGTTAACACCGGGGAGCTGTTTTTT	CASSQDLVNTGELFF
TRBJ2-7	TRBV7-2	.	few	14	TGTGCCAGCAGCCAGGACTCAGCTTCCTACGAGCAGTACTTC	CASSQDSASYEQYF
TRBJ1-5	TRBV19	.	few	12	TGTGCCAGTACCAATGGGGATCAGCCCCAGCATTTT	CASTNGDQPQHF
TRBJ2-1	TRBV11-2	.	many	14	TGTGCCAGCAGCAAAGGTGCGTCCTACAATGAGCAGTTCTTC	CASSKGASYNEQFF
TRBJ2-2	TRBV7-8	.	few	15	TGTGCCAGCAGCTTAGGGGGGCCCTACACCGGGGAGCTGTTTTTT	CASSLGGPYTGELFF
TRBJ2-5	TRBV6-2/TRBV6-3	TRBD2	.	17	TGTGCCAGCAGTTCCCGGACTAGCGGGGGGGCGGCGGAGACCCAGTACTTC	CASSSRTSGGAAETQYF
TRBJ2-3	TRBV28	TRBD2	.	15	TGTGCCAGCTTGCCGGCTAGCGGGAGGACAGATACGCAGTATTTT	CASLPASGRTDTQYF
TRBJ2-5	TRBV20-1	.	many	13	TGCAGTGCTCGCTTCCGGGAGTGGGAGACCCAGTACTTC	CSARFREWETQYF
TRBJ2-5	TRBV6-2/TRBV6-3	TRBD2	few	16	TGTGCCAGCAGTTACGGTCTAGCGGGGGACCAAGAGACCCAGTACTTC	CASSYGLAGDQETQYF
TRBJ1-5	TRBV19	.	few	13	TGTGCCAGTAGCTCACAGGAGGATCAGCCCCAGCATTTT	CASSSQEDQPQHF
TRBJ1-1	TRBV18	.	.	13	TGTGCCAGCTCACCACCGGCGGGGAATGAAGCTTTCTTT	CASSPPAGNEAFF
TRBJ1-1	TRBV27	.	many	15	TGTGCCAGCAGTTTGACGGGACAATTGAACACTGAAGCTTTCTTT	CASSLTGQLNTEAFF
TRBJ1-4	TRBV5-1	TRBD1	few	13	TGCGCCAGCAGCTGGAGGACAGGGTGGGAACTGTTTTTT	CASSWRTGWELFF
TRBJ2-7	TRBV7-6	.	many	14	TGTGCCAGCAGCTTGTACCAAAGCTCCTACGAGCAGTACTTC	CASSLYQSSYEQYF
TRBJ2-2	TRBV2	.	many	13	TGTGCCAGCGGAAGAATGGAAAACGGGGAGCTGTTTTTT	CASGRMENGELFF
TRBJ2-7	TRBV28	TRBD2	many	15	TGTGCCAGCAGTTTAACATCTCAGCGGGACGGGGAGCAGTACTTC	CASSLTSQRDGEQYF
TRBJ2-7	TRBV3-1	.	.	12	TGTGCCAGCAGCCGGTGGGGAAACGAGCAGTACTTC	CASSRWGNEQYF
TRBJ1-6	TRBV5-5	TRBD1	few	15	TGTGCCAGCAGCTTGGGTGGGGACAGGGTCTCACCCCTCCACTTT	CASSLGGDRVSPLHF
TRBJ1-1	TRBV5-5	TRBD1	few	14	TGTGCCAGCAGCTTGAGTGGGACAGGGGCTGAAGCTTTCTTT	CASSLSGTGAEAFF
TRBJ1-2	TRBV14	TRBD1	.	15	TGTGCCAGCAGCCGGGACAGGACCGCTCTCTATGGCTACACCTTC	CASSRDRTALYGYTF
TRBJ1-2	TRBV28	TRBD1	.	13	TGTGCCAGCAGTTTACAGGGGGCTCGGGGCTACACCTTC	CASSLQGARGYTF